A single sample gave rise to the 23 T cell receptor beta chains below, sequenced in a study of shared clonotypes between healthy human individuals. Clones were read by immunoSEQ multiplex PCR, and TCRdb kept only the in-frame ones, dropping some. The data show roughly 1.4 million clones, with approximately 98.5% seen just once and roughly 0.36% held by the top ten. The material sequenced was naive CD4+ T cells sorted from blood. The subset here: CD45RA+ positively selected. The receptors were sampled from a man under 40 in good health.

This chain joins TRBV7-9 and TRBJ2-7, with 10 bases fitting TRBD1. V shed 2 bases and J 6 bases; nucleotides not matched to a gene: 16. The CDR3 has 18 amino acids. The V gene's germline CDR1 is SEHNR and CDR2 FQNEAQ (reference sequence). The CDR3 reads CASSLSGTGAPIPSEQYF. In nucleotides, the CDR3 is TGTGCCAGCAGCTTATCGGGGACAGGGGCCCCGATTCCGTCCGAGCAGTACTTC.

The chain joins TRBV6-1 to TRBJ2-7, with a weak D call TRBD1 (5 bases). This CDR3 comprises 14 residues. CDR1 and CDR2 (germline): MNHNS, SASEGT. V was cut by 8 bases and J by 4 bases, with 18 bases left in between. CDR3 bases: TGTGCCAGCGGCCCGGCTAAGGGGCGTTACGAGCAGTACTTC. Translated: CASGPAKGRYEQYF.

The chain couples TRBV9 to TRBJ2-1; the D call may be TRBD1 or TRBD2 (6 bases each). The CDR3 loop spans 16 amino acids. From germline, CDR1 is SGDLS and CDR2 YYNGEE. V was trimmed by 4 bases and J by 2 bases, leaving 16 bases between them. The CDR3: CASSSEGGAAYNEQFF. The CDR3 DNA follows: TGTGCCAGCAGCTCCGAGGGGGGAGCCGCCTACAATGAGCAGTTCTTC.

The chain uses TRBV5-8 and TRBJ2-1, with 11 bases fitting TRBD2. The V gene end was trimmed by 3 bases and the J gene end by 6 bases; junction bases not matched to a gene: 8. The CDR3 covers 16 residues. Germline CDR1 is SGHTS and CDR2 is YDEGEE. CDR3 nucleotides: TGTGCCAGCAGCTCCTTACTAGCGGGAGTTCGCAATGAGCAGTTCTTC. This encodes CASSSLLAGVRNEQFF.

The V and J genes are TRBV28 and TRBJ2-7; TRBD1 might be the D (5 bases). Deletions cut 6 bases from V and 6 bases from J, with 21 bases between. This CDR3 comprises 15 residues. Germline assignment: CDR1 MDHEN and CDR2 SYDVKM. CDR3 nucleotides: TGTGCCAGCAGGGGGTTACAGGCCAAGGGCGGCGAGCAGTACTTC. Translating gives CASRGLQAKGGEQYF.

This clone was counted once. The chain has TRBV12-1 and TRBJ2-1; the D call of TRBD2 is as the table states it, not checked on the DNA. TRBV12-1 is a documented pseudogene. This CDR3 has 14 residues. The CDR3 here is CASSIPREYNEQFF. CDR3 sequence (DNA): TGTGCCAGCAGCATACCCCGGGAATACAATGAGCAGTTCTTC.

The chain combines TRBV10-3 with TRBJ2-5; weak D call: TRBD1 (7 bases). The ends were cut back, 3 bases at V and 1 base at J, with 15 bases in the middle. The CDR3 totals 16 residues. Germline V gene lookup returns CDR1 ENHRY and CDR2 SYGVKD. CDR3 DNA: TGTGCCATCAGTGAAGAGGCGGGACAGCTCCAAGAGACCCAGTACTTC. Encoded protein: CAISEEAGQLQETQYF.

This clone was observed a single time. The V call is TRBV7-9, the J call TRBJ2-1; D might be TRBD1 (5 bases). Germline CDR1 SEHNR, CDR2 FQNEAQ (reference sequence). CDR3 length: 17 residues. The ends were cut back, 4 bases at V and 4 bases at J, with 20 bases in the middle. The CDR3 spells CASSSPTRDTHYNEQFF. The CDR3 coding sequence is TGTGCCAGCAGCTCCCCGACCAGGGATACACATTACAATGAGCAGTTCTTC.

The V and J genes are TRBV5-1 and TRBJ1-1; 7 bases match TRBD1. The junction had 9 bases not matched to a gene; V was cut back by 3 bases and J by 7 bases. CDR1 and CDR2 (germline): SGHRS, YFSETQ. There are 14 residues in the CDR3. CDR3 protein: CASSSDRAVGEAFF. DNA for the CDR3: TGCGCCAGCAGCTCAGACAGGGCCGTTGGTGAAGCTTTCTTT.

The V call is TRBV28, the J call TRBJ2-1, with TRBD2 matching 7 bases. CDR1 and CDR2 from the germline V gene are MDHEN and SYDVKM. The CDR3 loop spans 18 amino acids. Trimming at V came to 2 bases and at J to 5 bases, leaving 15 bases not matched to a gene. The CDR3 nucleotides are TGTGCCAGCAGTTTAGGTCCGTGGGGGGGAGCTAATCACAATGAGCAGTTCTTC. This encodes CASSLGPWGGANHNEQFF.

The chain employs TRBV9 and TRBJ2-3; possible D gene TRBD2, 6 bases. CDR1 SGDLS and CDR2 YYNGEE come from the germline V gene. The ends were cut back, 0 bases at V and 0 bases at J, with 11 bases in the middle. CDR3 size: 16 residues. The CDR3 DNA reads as TGTGCCAGCAGCGTAGAAATTAGCGGTAGCACAGATACGCAGTATTTT. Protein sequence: CASSVEISGSTDTQYF.

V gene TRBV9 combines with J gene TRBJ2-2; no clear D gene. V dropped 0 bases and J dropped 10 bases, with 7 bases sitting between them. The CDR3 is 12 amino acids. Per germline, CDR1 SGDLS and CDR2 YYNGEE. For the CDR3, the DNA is TGTGCCAGCAGCGTAGGGGAAGTGGAGCTGTTTTTT. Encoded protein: CASSVGEVELFF.

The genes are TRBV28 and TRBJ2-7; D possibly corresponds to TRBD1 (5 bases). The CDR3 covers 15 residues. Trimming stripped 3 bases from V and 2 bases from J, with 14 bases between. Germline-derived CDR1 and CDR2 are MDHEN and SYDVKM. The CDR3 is CASSLGWGAPYEQYF. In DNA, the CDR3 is TGTGCCAGCAGTTTGGGATGGGGCGCCCCCTACGAGCAGTACTTC.

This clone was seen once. The CDR3 coding sequence is TGCGCCAGCAGCTTGGAGGACAGAAGCAATCAGCCCCAGCATTTT. Its protein product is CASSLEDRSNQPQHF. The rearrangement joins TRBV5-1 to TRBJ1-5; maybe TRBD1 (6 bases). Looked up from germline, CDR1 is SGHRS and CDR2 is YFSETQ. The V end lost 0 bases, the J end lost 1 base, and 8 bases lay between the germline ends. This CDR3 spans 15 amino acids.

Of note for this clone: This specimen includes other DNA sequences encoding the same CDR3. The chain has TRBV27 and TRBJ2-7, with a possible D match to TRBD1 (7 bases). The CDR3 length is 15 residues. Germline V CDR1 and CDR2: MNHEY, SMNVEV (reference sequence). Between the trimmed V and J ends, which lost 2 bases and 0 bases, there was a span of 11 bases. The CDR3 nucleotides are TGTGCCAGCAGTTTAAGACAGGGACTCTCCTACGAGCAGTACTTC. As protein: CASSLRQGLSYEQYF.

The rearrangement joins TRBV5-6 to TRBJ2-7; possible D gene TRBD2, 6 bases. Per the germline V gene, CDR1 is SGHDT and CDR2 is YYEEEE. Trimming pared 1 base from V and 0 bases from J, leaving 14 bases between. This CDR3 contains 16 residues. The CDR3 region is CASSLFPSVFSYEQYF. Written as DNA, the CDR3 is TGTGCCAGCAGCTTGTTTCCTAGCGTTTTCTCCTACGAGCAGTACTTC.

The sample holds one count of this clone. CDR3 residues: CSVMGRYEQYF. The CDR3 nucleotides read TGCAGCGTTATGGGACGCTACGAGCAGTACTTC. This chain links TRBV29-1 with TRBJ2-7; D possibly matches TRBD1 or TRBD2 (5 bases each). V lost 5 bases and J lost 3, with 8 bases in between. Germline loops: CDR1 SQVTM, CDR2 ANQGSEA. The CDR3 has 11 residues.

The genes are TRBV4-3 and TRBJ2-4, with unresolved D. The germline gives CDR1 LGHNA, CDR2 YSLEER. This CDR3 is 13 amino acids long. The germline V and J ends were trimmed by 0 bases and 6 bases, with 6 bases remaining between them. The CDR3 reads CASSQENRNIQYF. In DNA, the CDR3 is TGCGCCAGCAGCCAAGAAAACCGAAACATTCAGTACTTC.

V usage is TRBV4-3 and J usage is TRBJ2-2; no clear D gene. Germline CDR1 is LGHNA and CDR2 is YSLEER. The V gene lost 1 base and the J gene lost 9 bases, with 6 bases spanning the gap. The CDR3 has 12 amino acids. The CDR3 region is CASSQGPRELFF. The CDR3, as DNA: TGCGCCAGCAGCCAAGGGCCTCGGGAGCTGTTTTTT.

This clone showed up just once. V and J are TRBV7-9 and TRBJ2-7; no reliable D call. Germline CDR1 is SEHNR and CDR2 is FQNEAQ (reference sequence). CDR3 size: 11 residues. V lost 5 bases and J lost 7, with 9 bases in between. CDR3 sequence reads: CASSHSKEQYF. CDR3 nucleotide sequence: TGTGCCAGCAGCCACTCTAAGGAGCAGTACTTC.

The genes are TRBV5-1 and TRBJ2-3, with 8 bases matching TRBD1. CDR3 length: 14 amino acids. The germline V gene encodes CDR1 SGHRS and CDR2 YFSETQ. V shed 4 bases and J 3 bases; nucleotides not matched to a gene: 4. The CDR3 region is CASSPDRGTDTQYF. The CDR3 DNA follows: TGCGCCAGCAGCCCCGACAGGGGTACAGATACGCAGTATTTT.

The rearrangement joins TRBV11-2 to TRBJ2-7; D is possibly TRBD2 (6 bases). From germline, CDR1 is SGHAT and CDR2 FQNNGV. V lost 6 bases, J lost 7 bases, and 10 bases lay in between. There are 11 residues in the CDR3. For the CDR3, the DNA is TGTGCCAGCAGTTGGGGAGGAGAGCAGTACTTC. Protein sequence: CASSWGGEQYF.

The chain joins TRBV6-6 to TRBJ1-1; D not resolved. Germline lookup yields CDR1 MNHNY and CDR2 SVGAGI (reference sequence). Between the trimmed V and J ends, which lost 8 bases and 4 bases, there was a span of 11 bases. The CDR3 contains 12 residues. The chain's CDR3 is CASGGITTEAFF. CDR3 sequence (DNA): TGTGCCAGCGGTGGTATAACCACTGAAGCTTTCTTT.